Shown below are 18 T cell receptor beta chains from a single sample sequenced in a study of blood T cell repertoires in COVID-19. Profiling relied on immunoSEQ multiplex PCR, and the TCRdb table lists in-frame clones only, not all of them. In the table there are roughly 200,000 clones, approximately 85% of which are singletons. Material for sequencing was peripheral blood. The receptors originated from a human donor with active or convalescent COVID-19. The donor label of this sample is uncertain.

The rearrangement uses TRBV12-5 and TRBJ1-4, with 7 bases identical to TRBD1. CDR1 and CDR2 from the germline V gene are LGHNT and FRNRAP. This CDR3 has 15 amino acids. The V and J ends lost 5 bases and 4 bases, in that order; junction bases with no gene match: 7. The CDR3 region is CASGTGTAINEKLFF. The CDR3 DNA is TGTGCTAGTGGTACGGGGACAGCTATTAATGAAAAACTGTTTTTT. The full variable domain, its missing parts supplied by reference TRBV12-5 and TRBJ1-4, is DARVTQTPRHKVTEMGQEVTMRCQPILGHNTVFWYRQTMMQGLELLAYFRNRAPLDDSGMPKDRFSAEMPDATLATLKIQPSEPRDSAVYFCASGTGTAINEKLFFGSGTQLSVL.

This clone was recorded only once. V usage is TRBV3-1 (or the pseudogene TRBV3-2) and J usage is TRBJ1-5; 8 nucleotides match TRBD1. The J segment lost 1 base and the V segment lost 1 base, leaving 6 bases of the junction unmatched. Germline assignment: CDR1 LGHDT and CDR2 YNNKEL (reference sequence). This CDR3 has 17 residues. The CDR3 DNA reads TGTGCCAGCAGCCAAGGTCCTGGACAGGGAAGCAATCAGCCCCAGCATTTT. As protein: CASSQGPGQGSNQPQHF.

This rearrangement joins TRBV6-5 to TRBJ1-1; 7 bases are a match to TRBD1. The CDR3 length is 13 residues. Germline values: CDR1 MNHEY, CDR2 SVGAGI. J was trimmed by 5 bases and V by 6 bases; bases with no gene match: 6. DNA for the CDR3: TGTGCCAGCAGCCCGGACAGGCAGACTGAAGCTTTCTTT. It is translated as CASSPDRQTEAFF.

This clone appeared a few times. V gene TRBV18 combines with J gene TRBJ2-7; D is possibly TRBD1 (5 bases). V gave up 2 bases and J gave up 3 bases, with 8 bases separating them. The length of the CDR3 is 13 residues. The germline CDR1 and CDR2 sequences are KGHSH and LQKENI. In DNA, the CDR3 is TGTGCCAGCTCACCAGACAGCCACTACGAGCAGTACTTC. Its translation is CASSPDSHYEQYF.

The genes are TRBV9 and TRBJ2-7, with D possibly being TRBD2 (6 bases). V lost 2 bases to trimming and J lost 1 base, with 13 bases between them. Germline CDR1 SGDLS, CDR2 YYNGEE. The CDR3 extends over 15 amino acids. CDR3: CASSVGGTESYEQYF. DNA of the CDR3: TGTGCCAGCAGCGTTGGGGGGACCGAATCCTACGAGCAGTACTTC.

Worth noting for this clone: This specimen includes other DNA sequences encoding the same CDR3. The J gene is TRBJ2-1, the V gene TRBV7-3; 10 bases agree with TRBD2. This CDR3 region has 14 residues. V lost 5 bases and J lost 4; bases outside the gene matches: 2. Germline CDR1 and CDR2: SGHTA and FQGTGA. CDR3 in DNA: TGTGCCAGCAGCACTAGCGGGGCTTACAATGAGCAGTTCTTC. It is translated as CASSTSGAYNEQFF.

The CDR3 sequence is CASSRDTFPGYTF. The CDR3, as DNA: TGCGCCAGCAGCAGGGACACCTTTCCTGGCTACACCTTC. The J gene is TRBJ1-2, the V gene TRBV5-1; D is possibly TRBD1 (6 bases). With 4 bases removed from V and 7 bases from J, the gap between germline ends came to 14 bases. Germline values: CDR1 SGHRS, CDR2 YFSETQ. This CDR3 is 13 amino acids long.

This rearrangement joins TRBV6-2 or TRBV6-3 to TRBJ1-1, with no clear D. The V gene lost 0 bases and the J gene lost 3 bases, with 8 bases spanning the gap. This CDR3 has 14 amino acids. Germline CDR1 and CDR2: MNHEY and SVGEGT. The CDR3 bases are TGTGCCAGCAGTTACTCCGTTGGAGACACTGAAGCTTTCTTT. This encodes CASSYSVGDTEAFF.

The V and J genes are TRBV18 and TRBJ2-7, with a tentative D call TRBD2 (5 bases). The germline gives CDR1 KGHSH, CDR2 LQKENI. V was pared by 2 bases and J by 1 base, with 15 bases between. The CDR3 runs 16 residues. The CDR3 loop is CASSPGAFTGSYEQYF. CDR3 DNA: TGTGCCAGCTCACCAGGCGCGTTTACGGGGTCCTACGAGCAGTACTTC. Looking up the rest from reference TRBV18 and TRBJ2-7 gives the full variable domain: NAGVMQNPRHLVRRRGQEARLRCSPMKGHSHVYWYRQLPEEGLKFMVYLQKENIIDESGMPKERFSAEFPKEGPSILRIQQVVRGDSAAYFCASSPGAFTGSYEQYFGPGTRLTVT.

DNA for the CDR3: TGTGCCTGGAGGGGGGCTAGCGGGAGGGCAGGGGAGACCCAGTACTTC. Protein product: CAWRGASGRAGETQYF. The V call is TRBV30, the J call TRBJ2-5, with TRBD2 identical over 12 bases. Germline assignment: CDR1 GTSNPN and CDR2 SVGIG (reference sequence). The CDR3 has 16 residues. The junction had 10 bases not matched to a gene; V was cut back by 3 bases and J by 5 bases.

This chain links TRBV30 with TRBJ2-1, with 7 bases aligning to TRBD2. Germline values: CDR1 GTSNPN, CDR2 SVGIG (reference sequence). The trim removed 5 bases at V and 1 base at J, leaving 5 bases unmatched. The CDR3 spans 14 residues. This CDR3 is CAWGRGGSYNEQFF. For the CDR3, the DNA is TGTGCCTGGGGCCGCGGGGGTTCCTACAATGAGCAGTTCTTC. Full variable domain (outside the CDR3, taken from reference TRBV30 and TRBJ2-1): SQTIHQWPATLVQPVGSPLSLECTVEGTSNPNLYWYRQAAGRGLQLLFYSVGIGQISSEVPQNLSASRPQDRQFILSSKKLLLSDSGFYLCAWGRGGSYNEQFFGPGTRLTVL.

V is TRBV11-3 and J is TRBJ2-7, with 7 bases fitting TRBD2. From germline, CDR1 is SGHNT and CDR2 YENEEA. Unmatched junction bases numbered 7, after V lost 4 bases and J lost 1 base. CDR3 length equals 15 residues. Written as DNA, the CDR3 is TGTGCCAGCAGCTCAGAGCGGGGACCGTCCTACGAGCAGTACTTC. It is translated as CASSSERGPSYEQYF.

This rearrangement joins TRBV9 to TRBJ1-6; a possible D gene is TRBD1 (6 bases). Looked up from germline, CDR1 is SGDLS and CDR2 is YYNGEE. V was shortened by 3 bases and J by 14 bases, with 21 bases between the two germline ends. This CDR3 contains 15 residues. The CDR3 loop is CASSALQGPGMALHF. DNA for the CDR3: TGTGCCAGCAGCGCCTTACAGGGACCTGGGATGGCCCTCCACTTT. The full variable domain, rest sourced from reference TRBV9 and TRBJ1-6, is DSGVTQTPKHLITATGQRVTLRCSPRSGDLSVYWYQQSLDQGLQFLIQYYNGEERAKGNILERFSAQQFPDLHSELNLSSLELGDSALYFCASSALQGPGMALHFGNGTRLTVT.

This chain connects TRBV11-2 to TRBJ2-3; 7 bases line up with TRBD2. Germline CDR1 reads SGHAT; CDR2 reads FQNNGV. The CDR3 covers 16 residues. V shed 1 base, J shed 0 bases, and the junction held 4 bases outside the gene matches. The chain's CDR3 is CASSLGASGSTDTQYF. Written as DNA, the CDR3 is TGTGCCAGCAGCTTAGGGGCTAGCGGTAGCACAGATACGCAGTATTTT.

The chain is built from TRBV7-2 and TRBJ2-1; TRBD2 matches 9 bases. The V gene end was trimmed by 3 bases and the J gene end by 2 bases; junction bases not matched to a gene: 5. The CDR3 runs to 16 residues. From germline, CDR1 is SGHTA and CDR2 FQGNSA. The CDR3 DNA reads TGTGCCAGCAGCTTGTATAGCGGGGGAACCTACAATGAGCAGTTCTTC. Amino acid sequence: CASSLYSGGTYNEQFF. Drawing the rest from reference TRBV7-2 and TRBJ2-1, the complete variable domain is GAGVSQSPSNKVTEKGKDVELRCDPISGHTALYWYRQSLGQGLEFLIYFQGNSAPDKSGLPSDRFSAERTGGSVSTLTIQRTQQEDSAVYLCASSLYSGGTYNEQFFGPGTRLTVL.

This chain links TRBV29-1 with TRBJ1-3; tentatively, D is TRBD1 (5 bases). Germline V gene lookup returns CDR1 SQVTM and CDR2 ANQGSEA. The CDR3 spans 14 residues. Trimming left V 6 bases short and J 0 bases short, with 12 bases between. CDR3 in DNA: TGCAGCGTCGGACATCTTAGCTCTGGAAACACCATATATTTT. Translation gives CSVGHLSSGNTIYF.

The chain recombines TRBV14 with TRBJ2-1; possible D gene TRBD2, 6 bases. Between the trimmed V and J ends, which lost 4 bases and 13 bases, there was a span of 20 bases. The length of the CDR3 is 14 residues. Germline assignment: CDR1 SGHDN and CDR2 FVKESK. The CDR3 DNA reads TGTGCCAGCAGCCCTGGGCGGTCTTGGGACTCACAGTTCTTC. As protein: CASSPGRSWDSQFF.

The sample holds a few counts of this clone. The gene calls are TRBV5-4 and TRBJ2-2, with 7 bases that match TRBD2. In germline, CDR1 is SGHNT, CDR2 YYREEE (reference sequence). The CDR3 has 15 residues. Trimming took 6 bases from V and 2 from J; bases not matched to a gene: 7. The CDR3 region is CASTPGGVNTGELFF. The CDR3 DNA reads as TGTGCCAGCACCCCGGGAGGCGTTAACACCGGGGAGCTGTTTTTT.